These 10 T cell receptor beta chains share one sample of origin, sequenced in a study of beta chain features in type 1 diabetes. The entirety of the isolated RNA underwent reverse transcription, so expressed TCRB transcripts were sequenced. Produced via immunoSEQ multiplex PCR; TCRdb's table is partial and in-frame only. The table includes about 150,000 clones, around 10% detected once. Specimen: central memory CD4+ T cells from blood. The origin of the receptors is a man in his late teens or twenties in good health.

The chain is built from TRBV5-1 and TRBJ2-6, with D unresolved. The CDR3 has 16 amino acids. CDR1 is SGHRS, CDR2 YFSETQ, per germline. V was cut by 4 bases and J by 0 bases, with 11 bases left in between. The CDR3 protein is CASSPAPGSGANVLTF. The CDR3 DNA is TGCGCCAGCAGCCCCGCCCCGGGCTCTGGGGCCAACGTCCTGACTTTC.

The rearrangement links TRBV5-1 to TRBJ2-7, with D possibly TRBD2 on 6 matching bases. Germline loops: CDR1 SGHRS, CDR2 YFSETQ. This CDR3 is 18 amino acids long. Trimming stripped 5 bases from V and 2 bases from J, with 26 bases between. CDR3 nucleotide sequence: TGCGCCAGCAGAACAGACCGACCCACCGGGGGTGACCCCTACGAGCAGTACTTC. This translates into CASRTDRPTGGDPYEQYF.

This clone appeared a few times. The V gene is TRBV21-1, the J gene TRBJ1-2. TRBV21-1 is shown as a pseudogene. The CDR3 spans 16 residues. The CDR3 protein is CASSKVARVFNYGYTF. CDR3 bases: TGTGCCAGCAGCAAAGTAGCACGCGTTTTTAACTATGGCTACACCTTC.

This clone came up a few times. This chain connects TRBV10-3 to TRBJ2-1; D unresolved. V was shortened by 9 bases and J by 8 bases, with 20 bases between the two germline ends. Germline CDR1 ENHRY, CDR2 SYGVKD. The CDR3 is 14 residues long. The CDR3 sequence: CAITDEPSYHEQFF. For the CDR3, the DNA is TGTGCCATTACCGATGAGCCGAGCTATCATGAGCAGTTCTTC.

This chain links TRBV7-9 with TRBJ2-2; 7 nucleotides agree with TRBD1. V lost 8 bases to trimming and J lost 6 bases; unmatched junction nucleotides: 15. The CDR3 extends over 16 amino acids. Germline V gene data show CDR1 as SEHNR and CDR2 as FQNEAQ (reference sequence). The CDR3 DNA is TGTGCCAGCGCCATTAAGGTCCCGACAGGGTCCGGGGAGCTGTTTTTT. This encodes CASAIKVPTGSGELFF.

The chain employs TRBV5-1 and TRBJ2-3; TRBD2 matches 13 bases. The germline CDR1 and CDR2 sequences are SGHRS and YFSETQ. The CDR3 totals 16 residues. Trimming took 3 bases from V and 4 from J; bases not matched to a gene: 5. In nucleotides, the CDR3 is TGCGCCAGCAGCTACGGGACTAGCGGGACCGCAGATACGCAGTATTTT. Protein: CASSYGTSGTADTQYF.

This clone came up a few times. The chain joins TRBV5-4 to TRBJ2-1; 9 bases agree with TRBD1. This CDR3 is 16 amino acids long. In germline, CDR1 is SGHNT, CDR2 YYREEE (reference sequence). The V and J ends lost 3 bases and 5 bases, in that order; junction bases with no gene match: 9. CDR3 DNA: TGTGCCAGCAGCTCCCCGGGACAGGGATTGAACAATGAGCAGTTCTTC. Protein: CASSSPGQGLNNEQFF.

This clone was counted ten times or more. This chain uses TRBV18 with TRBJ2-1; D may be TRBD2 (6 bases). This CDR3 is 15 amino acids long. The V gene's germline CDR1 is KGHSH and CDR2 LQKENI. Trimming took off 3 bases at V and 1 base at J, with 10 bases between the two ends. The CDR3 reads CASSPGRGSYNEQFF. CDR3 coding DNA: TGTGCCAGCTCACCCGGACGGGGGTCCTACAATGAGCAGTTCTTC.

This clone occurred a few times. The chain links TRBV7-2 to TRBJ2-7, with 7 bases identical to TRBD1. The CDR3 consists of 15 residues. CDR1 is SGHTA and CDR2 is FQGNSA in the germline V gene. Trimming removed 0 bases from V and 6 bases from J; junction bases left unmatched: 8. Written as DNA, the CDR3 is TGTGCCAGCAGCTTAGCGACAGGGACCCGCTTCGAGCAGTACTTC. Protein sequence: CASSLATGTRFEQYF.

The V and J genes are TRBV5-1 and TRBJ1-1, with a tentative D call TRBD1 (5 bases). The V end lost 1 base, the J end lost 4 bases, and 14 bases lay between the germline ends. The V gene's germline CDR1 is SGHRS and CDR2 YFSETQ. This CDR3 has 15 residues. CDR3 sequence: CASSLQGVGTTEAFF. In DNA form, the CDR3 reads TGCGCCAGCAGCTTGCAAGGGGTAGGAACCACTGAAGCTTTCTTT.